What follows are 6 T cell receptor beta chains derived from one specimen sequenced in a study of blood T cell repertoires in COVID-19. Sequencing was performed with immunoSEQ multiplex PCR; in TCRdb, only in-frame clones are kept and a portion is missing. The repertoire holds 100,000 to 150,000 clones, with around 81% as singletons. The sample comprised peripheral blood. The receptor set was obtained from a woman between 45 and 65 years old with acute or convalescent COVID-19.

Relative to its sample, this clone is medium-sized. The J gene is TRBJ2-1, the V gene TRBV4-1, with 8 positions matching TRBD2. Germline-derived CDR1 and CDR2 are MGHRA and YSYEKL. The J segment lost 4 bases and the V segment lost 6 bases, leaving 5 bases of the junction unmatched. The CDR3 consists of 14 residues. The CDR3 protein is CASSWAGGYNEQFF. The CDR3 DNA follows: TGCGCCAGCAGTTGGGCGGGGGGTTACAATGAGCAGTTCTTC.

The CDR3 DNA is TGTGCCAGTAAAGGGCCCTCCCTGGGACAGTACCAAGAGACCCAGTACTTC. Its translation is CASKGPSLGQYQETQYF. The gene calls are TRBV19 and TRBJ2-5; 7 bases fit TRBD1. CDR3 length: 17 amino acids. The V segment lost 7 bases and the J segment 0 bases; nucleotides outside the gene matches: 14. In germline, CDR1 is LNHDA, CDR2 SQIVND (reference sequence). Full variable domain (outside the CDR3, taken from reference TRBV19 and TRBJ2-5): DGGITQSPKYLFRKEGQNVTLSCEQNLNHDAMYWYRQDPGQGLRLIYYSQIVNDFQKGDIAEGYSVSREKKESFPLTVTSAQKNPTAFYLCASKGPSLGQYQETQYFGPGTRLLVL.

The rearrangement uses TRBV12-5 and TRBJ2-2; D unresolved. The CDR3 consists of 13 residues. In germline, CDR1 is LGHNT, CDR2 FRNRAP. Trimming took 2 bases from V and 2 from J, leaving 3 bases between them. The CDR3 sequence: CASGLPNTGELFF. The CDR3 bases are TGTGCTAGTGGTTTGCCAAACACCGGGGAGCTGTTTTTT.

The gene calls are TRBV6-2 or TRBV6-3 and TRBJ1-2; TRBD1 aligns across 9 bases. V was pared by 4 bases and J by 4 bases, with 16 bases of the junction left unmatched. The CDR3 sequence is 18 residues long. Germline CDR1 reads MNHEY; CDR2 reads SVGEGT. The CDR3 loop reads CASSSLLPGTGISYGYTF. Here the CDR3 DNA reads TGTGCCAGCAGTTCCCTACTTCCCGGGACAGGGATCTCCTATGGCTACACCTTC.

This chain joins TRBV5-1 and TRBJ2-3; tentative D call: TRBD2 (5 bases). Germline loops: CDR1 SGHRS, CDR2 YFSETQ. The CDR3 spans 15 residues. Trimming took 2 bases from V and 3 from J, leaving 13 bases between them. The CDR3 region has the DNA TGCGCCAGCAGCTTTCGCTCGTCGGGGACAGATACGCAGTATTTT. This encodes CASSFRSSGTDTQYF.

V gene TRBV27 combines with J gene TRBJ2-7, with TRBD1 matching over 8 bases. With 5 bases clipped from V and 6 bases from J, the junction kept 18 bases outside the gene matches. The CDR3 covers 17 residues. Germline CDR1 is MNHEY and CDR2 is SMNVEV (reference sequence). The CDR3 sequence: CASSGGRGTGFFFEQYF. The CDR3 DNA sequence: TGTGCCAGCAGTGGGGGCCGAGGGACAGGATTCTTCTTCGAGCAGTACTTC.